What follows is one TCR beta chain and its context. In the original analysis: Using reference gene primer amplification, nucleated cell counts were estimated. The method was immunoSEQ multiplex PCR; TCRdb's version includes in-frame clones alone and lacks a portion of them. V and J calls and clone size are copied from that table; D and trimming were computed from the DNA. This sample yields around 270,000 clones, of which about 88% are seen a single time; 3.5% to 4.5% belongs to the top ten. This specimen belongs to a study of blood T cell repertoires in COVID-19. As for the study in general: Sites across the United States, Italy and Spain contributed samples from acute and convalescent COVID-19.

Germline values: CDR1 LGHDT, CDR2 YNNKEL (reference sequence). This CDR3 is built from 15 residues. V lost 2 bases, J lost 4 bases, and 15 bases lay in between. The chain recombines TRBV3-1 (or the pseudogene TRBV3-2) with TRBJ2-7, with D perhaps matching TRBD2 (5 bases). Sample: peripheral blood. The origin of this receptor is a man aged 55 to 70 who had recovered from COVID-19. CDR3 amino acids: CASSQWKFSGYEQYF. The CDR3 DNA is TGTGCCAGCAGCCAATGGAAGTTCTCGGGGTACGAGCAGTACTTC.